This TCR beta chain was recorded in a study of CD8+ T cells in alopecia areata. Study details: Each of the treated patients was given oral tofacitinib, 5 to 10 mg twice daily, for moderate-to-severe alopecia areata.

The CDR3 is 11 amino acids. The V gene's germline CDR1 is SGDLS and CDR2 YYNGEE. Trimming stripped 0 bases from V and 7 bases from J, with 5 bases between. Treatment reported: oral pan-JAK inhibitor, 5-10 mg twice daily. It was cDNA, reverse transcribed from extracted RNA, that served as the sequencing template. This table comes from immunoSEQ multiplex PCR, and its TCRdb copy is limited to in-frame clones, with some not included. The profile shows more than 200,000 clones, 40% to 55% of them singletons. The V and J genes are TRBV9 and TRBJ2-7; D is unresolved. The sequence was obtained from a human donor with alopecia areata. Sequencing was performed on CD4+ T cells sorted from blood, taken at approximately week 39, from a patient treated with tofacitinib. Here the CDR3 DNA reads TGTGCCAGCAGCGTAGGGGATGAGCAGTACTTC. As protein: CASSVGDEQYF.